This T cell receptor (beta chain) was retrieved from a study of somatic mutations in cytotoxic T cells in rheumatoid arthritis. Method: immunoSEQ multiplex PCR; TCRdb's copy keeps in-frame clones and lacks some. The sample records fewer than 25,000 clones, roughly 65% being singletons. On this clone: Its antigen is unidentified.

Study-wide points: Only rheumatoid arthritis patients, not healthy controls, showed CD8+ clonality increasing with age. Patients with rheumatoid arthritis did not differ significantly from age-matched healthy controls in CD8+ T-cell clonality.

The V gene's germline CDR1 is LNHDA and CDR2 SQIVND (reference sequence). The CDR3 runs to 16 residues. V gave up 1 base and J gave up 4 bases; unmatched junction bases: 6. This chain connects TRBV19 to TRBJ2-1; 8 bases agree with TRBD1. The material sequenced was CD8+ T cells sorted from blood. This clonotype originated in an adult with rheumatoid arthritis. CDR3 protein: CASSIGTGSPYNEQFF. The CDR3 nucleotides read TGTGCCAGTAGTATAGGGACAGGGTCTCCTTACAATGAGCAGTTCTTC.